What follows are 9 T cell receptor beta chains derived from one specimen sequenced in a study of blood T cell repertoires in COVID-19. Clones were sequenced by immunoSEQ multiplex PCR, and TCRdb holds only the in-frame ones, with some missing. This sample carries 150,000 to 200,000 clones, approximately 80% of them seen once, and the ten largest clones take approximately 12%. Sequencing was carried out using PBMCs or T cells enriched from blood (not recorded which). The source is a man between 50 and 59 years old who had recovered from COVID-19.

This clone was counted only a few times. CDR3 protein: CASSLEGQGGEQFF. DNA of the CDR3: TGCGCCAGCAGCTTGGAGGGACAGGGGGGTGAGCAGTTCTTC. V usage is TRBV5-1 and J usage is TRBJ2-1; TRBD1 matches 11 bases. Germline CDR1 SGHRS, CDR2 YFSETQ. The CDR3 covers 14 residues. Germline trimming cut 0 bases from V and 9 bases from J; bases unmatched to any gene: 2.

V and J are TRBV2 and TRBJ1-5, with D unresolved. Germline loops: CDR1 SNHLY, CDR2 FYNNEI. This CDR3 region has 15 residues. Trimming cost V 5 bases and J 0 bases, with 11 bases left between them. CDR3 in amino acids: CASSTRGDSNQPQHF. The CDR3 nucleotides are TGTGCCAGCAGTACCCGAGGAGATAGCAATCAGCCCCAGCATTTT.

The chain combines TRBV5-8 with TRBJ2-4; 11 nucleotides match TRBD2. CDR3 length: 20 residues. The J segment lost 0 bases and the V segment lost 4 bases, leaving 15 bases of the junction unmatched. Germline V CDR1 and CDR2: SGHTS, YDEGEE. Written as DNA, the CDR3 is TGTGCCAGCAGCACCACTAGCGGGGGCCGAACTAAAATAGCCAAAAACATTCAGTACTTC. This translates into CASSTTSGGRTKIAKNIQYF.

The chain recombines TRBV5-1 with TRBJ2-7; 8 bases fit TRBD1. V trimming: 2 bases; J trimming: 6 bases; junction bases outside the gene matches: 7. CDR1 is SGHRS and CDR2 is YFSETQ in the germline V gene. This CDR3 has 14 amino acids. CDR3: CASSLRQGTGEQYF. The CDR3 DNA follows: TGCGCCAGCAGCTTAAGACAGGGGACAGGCGAGCAGTACTTC.

The chain is built from TRBV5-4 and TRBJ1-1; TRBD1 aligns across 8 bases. CDR3 length: 16 residues. Germline values: CDR1 SGHNT, CDR2 YYREEE (reference sequence). Germline trimming cut 4 bases from V and 11 bases from J; bases unmatched to any gene: 19. In DNA, the CDR3 is TGTGCCAGCAGCCCTGGTGGGACAGGACTCGAAGAAGGGGCTTTCTTT. It is translated as CASSPGGTGLEEGAFF. The full variable domain, completed using reference TRBV5-4 and TRBJ1-1, is ETGVTQSPTHLIKTRGQQVTLRCSSQSGHNTVSWYQQALGQGPQFIFQYYREEENGRGNFPPRFSGLQFPNYSSELNVNALELDDSALYLCASSPGGTGLEEGAFFGQGTRLTVV.

This rearrangement joins TRBV9 to TRBJ1-3; D might be TRBD1 (6 bases). V was shortened by 0 bases and J by 4 bases, with 8 bases between the two germline ends. The CDR3 covers 14 residues. Germline V CDR1 and CDR2: SGDLS, YYNGEE. The CDR3 sequence is CASSVAGAGNTIYF. DNA for the CDR3: TGTGCCAGCAGCGTAGCAGGGGCAGGAAACACCATATATTTT.

The CDR3, as DNA: TGTGCCAGCAGCCTAACCCAGGGTTTTTCACCCCTCCACTTT. This translates into CASSLTQGFSPLHF. The rearrangement uses TRBV27 and TRBJ1-6; a possible D gene is TRBD1 (5 bases). This CDR3 has 14 amino acids. V lost 6 bases, J lost 9 bases, and 15 bases lay in between. Germline V gene lookup returns CDR1 MNHEY and CDR2 SMNVEV (reference sequence).

The chain is built from TRBV7-3 and TRBJ1-1; D ambiguous. The V gene lost 5 bases and the J gene lost 1 base, with 8 bases spanning the gap. Per the germline V gene, CDR1 is SGHTA and CDR2 is FQGTGA. This CDR3 has 13 amino acids. In nucleotides, the CDR3 is TGTGCCAGCAGCCTCACACCGAACACTGAAGCTTTCTTT. Translation: CASSLTPNTEAFF.

The chain recombines TRBV28 with TRBJ2-2, with 8 positions matching TRBD1. This CDR3 is 15 amino acids long. Germline V gene lookup returns CDR1 MDHEN and CDR2 SYDVKM. With 4 bases clipped from V and 9 bases from J, the junction kept 10 bases outside the gene matches. The DNA of the CDR3 is TGTGCCAGCAGTTCCCCCAGGGGGCTTGGCTGGGAGCTGTTTTTT. It encodes CASSSPRGLGWELFF.